The 27 T cell receptor beta chains reported below all come from one sample, sequenced in a study of blood T cell repertoires in COVID-19. Assay used: immunoSEQ multiplex PCR; TCRdb lists only in-frame clones, some missing. This repertoire shows approximately 200,000 clones, around 80% found once; its top ten account for 12%. The material sequenced was peripheral blood. These receptors were obtained from a woman at least 80 years old with COVID-19, enrolled during active disease.

The chain carries TRBV5-4 and TRBJ1-5; D not certain. The CDR3 runs 13 residues. Germline-derived CDR1 and CDR2 are SGHNT and YYREEE (reference sequence). Trimming removed 4 bases from V and 3 bases from J, with 8 bases in between. The DNA for the CDR3 is TGTGCCAGCAGCCCGGGAGACAATCAGCCCCAGCATTTT. Its protein product is CASSPGDNQPQHF.

V gene TRBV11-2 combines with J gene TRBJ2-1, with a tentative D call TRBD1 (5 bases). The CDR3 is made up of 12 amino acids. Trimming took off 0 bases at V and 10 bases at J, with 7 bases between the two ends. Germline V gene sequence: CDR1 SGHAT, CDR2 FQNNGV. The CDR3 sequence: CASSLDRAEQFF. In DNA form, the CDR3 reads TGTGCCAGCAGCTTAGACAGGGCCGAGCAGTTCTTC. The complete variable domain, with remaining parts taken from reference TRBV11-2 and TRBJ2-1, reads EAGVAQSPRYKIIEKRQSVAFWCNPISGHATLYWYQQILGQGPKLLIQFQNNGVVDDSQLPKDRFSAERLKGVDSTLKIQPAKLEDSAVYLCASSLDRAEQFFGPGTRLTVL.

The gene calls are TRBV27 and TRBJ1-3; 10 bases align to TRBD1. Germline-derived CDR1 and CDR2 are MNHEY and SMNVEV (reference sequence). Trimming removed 7 bases from V and 4 bases from J; junction bases left unmatched: 4. CDR3 length: 14 residues. This CDR3 reads CASKTGGTGNTIYF. In DNA form, the CDR3 reads TGTGCCAGCAAGACAGGGGGCACAGGAAACACCATATATTTT.

The V gene is TRBV19, the J gene TRBJ2-3; TRBD2 agrees at 11 bases. Germline CDR1 LNHDA, CDR2 SQIVND (reference sequence). Trimming took 9 bases from V and 1 from J; bases not matched to a gene: 6. This CDR3 comprises 15 residues. This CDR3 is CASRGTSGGTDTQYF. Here the CDR3 DNA reads TGTGCCAGCCGAGGGACTAGCGGCGGCACAGATACGCAGTATTTT.

Of note for this clone: A much more abundant neighbour one base away suggests this may be a read error. CDR3 protein: CASSLDGGPYEQYF. The CDR3 DNA reads TGTGCCAGCAGCTTAGACGGGGGACCCTACGAGCAGTACTTC. This chain joins TRBV7-9 and TRBJ2-7; maybe TRBD2 (6 bases). CDR3 length: 14 residues. Germline-derived CDR1 and CDR2 are SEHNR and FQNEAQ (reference sequence). The V and J ends lost 1 base and 2 bases respectively, with 9 bases between them.

J is TRBJ2-1 and V is TRBV28, with D perhaps TRBD1 (5 bases). Per germline, CDR1 MDHEN and CDR2 SYDVKM. The CDR3 runs 15 residues. Trimming stripped 1 base from V and 3 bases from J, with 10 bases between. Written as DNA, the CDR3 is TGTGCCAGCAGTTTATTTCAGGGCTACTACAATGAGCAGTTCTTC. This gives the protein CASSLFQGYYNEQFF.

The chain recombines TRBV18 with TRBJ2-2; no definite D call. The CDR3 has 16 amino acids. Germline V gene sequence: CDR1 KGHSH, CDR2 LQKENI. The germline V and J ends were trimmed by 0 bases and 3 bases, with 11 bases remaining between them. DNA of the CDR3: TGTGCCAGCTCACCACCGGGCTCCCGGTACACCGGGGAGCTGTTTTTT. As protein: CASSPPGSRYTGELFF.

This sequence joins TRBV6-4 and TRBJ2-1; 7 positions match TRBD2. The CDR3 loop spans 16 amino acids. V shed 3 bases, J shed 2 bases, and the junction held 7 bases outside the gene matches. In germline, CDR1 is MRHNA, CDR2 SNTAGT. Here the CDR3 reads CASSEMVGRPYNEQFF. The CDR3 bases are TGTGCCAGCAGTGAAATGGTCGGGAGGCCCTACAATGAGCAGTTCTTC.

This sequence joins TRBV18 and TRBJ2-1, with 14 bases fitting TRBD2. The CDR3 totals 19 residues. Trimming removed 0 bases from V and 0 bases from J; junction bases left unmatched: 4. Germline CDR1 reads KGHSH; CDR2 reads LQKENI. The CDR3 sequence is CASSPPGTSGGSSYNEQFF. In DNA, the CDR3 is TGTGCCAGCTCACCACCGGGGACTAGCGGGGGTAGCTCCTACAATGAGCAGTTCTTC.

The rearrangement uses TRBV28 and TRBJ1-2; TRBD1 matches at 9 bases. After removal of 5 bases from V and 2 bases from J, the junction contained 0 bases not matched to a gene. Germline assignment: CDR1 MDHEN and CDR2 SYDVKM. CDR3 length equals 13 residues. The CDR3 coding sequence is TGTGCCAGCAGTGGGACAGGGAACTATGGCTACACCTTC. Translation: CASSGTGNYGYTF.

The chain couples TRBV7-2 to TRBJ2-7, with 7 bases matching TRBD2. The V gene's germline CDR1 is SGHTA and CDR2 FQGNSA. This CDR3 region has 14 residues. The trim removed 4 bases at V and 3 bases at J, leaving 6 bases unmatched. The CDR3 coding sequence is TGTGCCAGCAGCTACAGCGGGAATAACTACGAGCAGTACTTC. This encodes CASSYSGNNYEQYF. Full variable domain (rest looked up from reference TRBV7-2 and TRBJ2-7): GAGVSQSPSNKVTEKGKDVELRCDPISGHTALYWYRQSLGQGLEFLIYFQGNSAPDKSGLPSDRFSAERTGGSVSTLTIQRTQQEDSAVYLCASSYSGNNYEQYFGPGTRLTVT.

This chain joins TRBV27 and TRBJ2-7; 7 bases are shared with TRBD1. The germline gives CDR1 MNHEY, CDR2 SMNVEV (reference sequence). The CDR3 has 15 amino acids. Germline trimming cut 5 bases from V and 3 bases from J; bases unmatched to any gene: 10. The CDR3, as DNA: TGTGCCAGCAGTATAGAAGAGCACAGGGGCTACGAGCAGTACTTC. Its translation is CASSIEEHRGYEQYF.

The chain joins TRBV5-1 to TRBJ2-5, with 8 bases identical to TRBD2. The CDR3 length is 18 residues. Germline trimming cut 7 bases from V and 1 base from J; bases unmatched to any gene: 18. Germline assignment: CDR1 SGHRS and CDR2 YFSETQ. Here the CDR3 reads CASRISKPLADIQETQYF. The CDR3 DNA reads as TGCGCCAGCCGAATCTCGAAACCACTAGCGGACATCCAAGAGACCCAGTACTTC.

The chain joins TRBV19 to TRBJ2-7; D possibly corresponds to TRBD2 (5 bases). Germline CDR1 LNHDA, CDR2 SQIVND (reference sequence). Trimming pared 5 bases from V and 1 base from J, leaving 12 bases between. The CDR3 loop spans 14 amino acids. CDR3 residues: CASSSLDWSYEQYF. DNA for the CDR3: TGTGCCAGTAGTTCCCTGGACTGGTCCTACGAGCAGTACTTC. Based on the CDR3 plus reference TRBV19 and TRBJ2-7, the full variable domain is DGGITQSPKYLFRKEGQNVTLSCEQNLNHDAMYWYRQDPGQGLRLIYYSQIVNDFQKGDIAEGYSVSREKKESFPLTVTSAQKNPTAFYLCASSSLDWSYEQYFGPGTRLTVT.

This clone turned up a few times. J is TRBJ2-7 and V is TRBV3-1 (or the pseudogene TRBV3-2); TRBD2 agrees at 12 bases. The germline V gene has CDR1 LGHDT and CDR2 YNNKEL (reference sequence). Trimming cost V 1 base and J 2 bases; bases outside gene matches: 18. This CDR3 contains 21 residues. CDR3 DNA: TGTGCCAGCAGCCAAGGCCCCGACTTTCGACTAGCGGGAGCTCCAACCTACGAGCAGTACTTC. It translates to CASSQGPDFRLAGAPTYEQYF.

The rearrangement links TRBV7-8 to TRBJ1-2, with 8 nucleotides matching TRBD1. CDR3 size: 15 residues. Germline V CDR1 and CDR2: SGHVS, FQNEAQ. J was trimmed by 6 bases and V by 1 base; bases with no gene match: 7. The CDR3 DNA reads TGTGCCAGCAGCTTAGGGGCAGGGGGCGCAGATGGCTACACCTTC. Amino acids: CASSLGAGGADGYTF.

CDR3 loop: CASSTSGGAGYNEQFF. In nucleotides, the CDR3 is TGTGCCAGCAGTACTAGCGGGGGGGCCGGGTACAATGAGCAGTTCTTC. The J gene is TRBJ2-1, the V gene TRBV7-8; TRBD2 matches at 13 bases. The germline V gene encodes CDR1 SGHVS and CDR2 FQNEAQ. The CDR3 sequence is 16 residues long. The V and J ends lost 6 bases and 4 bases, in that order; junction bases with no gene match: 6.

In its sample, this clone was seen many times. The chain has TRBV7-2 and TRBJ2-7; 9 bases are shared with TRBD2. V gave up 4 bases and J gave up 6 bases; unmatched junction bases: 13. The germline gives CDR1 SGHTA, CDR2 FQGNSA. This CDR3 is 16 amino acids long. CDR3 sequence: CASSYNRLAASGEQYF. As DNA, the CDR3 is TGTGCCAGCAGCTATAACCGACTAGCGGCGAGCGGCGAGCAGTACTTC.

The chain couples TRBV4-1 to TRBJ2-7; TRBD2 matches at 8 bases. Germline CDR1 reads MGHRA; CDR2 reads YSYEKL. The CDR3 has 14 amino acids. Losses at the gene ends were 6 bases for V and 2 bases for J; bases not matched to a gene: 6. CDR3 DNA sequence: TGCGCCAGCAGAGCTAGCGGGTTTCCCTACGAGCAGTACTTC. Residues: CASRASGFPYEQYF.

This sequence joins TRBV15 and TRBJ1-1; D unresolved. Deletions cut 5 bases from V and 3 bases from J, with 10 bases between. Germline CDR1 and CDR2: LNHNV and YYDKDF (reference sequence). The CDR3 is made up of 13 amino acids. For the CDR3, the DNA is TGTGCCACCAGCGACGGGTGGGACACTGAAGCTTTCTTT. As protein: CATSDGWDTEAFF.

The V gene is TRBV6-5, the J gene TRBJ2-7; D perhaps matches TRBD2 (5 bases). The V gene's germline CDR1 is MNHEY and CDR2 SVGAGI. Trimming took off 8 bases at V and 4 bases at J, with 12 bases between the two ends. There are 12 residues in the CDR3. The CDR3 loop is CASPGTGYEQYF. CDR3 nucleotides: TGTGCCAGCCCGGGAACGGGTTACGAGCAGTACTTC.

V gene TRBV2 combines with J gene TRBJ2-1; 14 bases match TRBD2. J was trimmed by 7 bases and V by 3 bases; bases with no gene match: 11. CDR1 is SNHLY, CDR2 FYNNEI, per germline. This CDR3 has 18 amino acids. This CDR3 is CASSDRGTSGGLGNEQFF. The CDR3, as DNA: TGTGCCAGCAGTGATCGCGGGACTAGCGGGGGCCTGGGGAATGAGCAGTTCTTC.

On this clone: Other nucleotide sequences from this sample produce the same CDR3. The chain has TRBV5-1 and TRBJ2-1; D unclear. The CDR3 contains 15 residues. V lost 0 bases and J lost 0, with 7 bases in between. The germline V gene has CDR1 SGHRS and CDR2 YFSETQ. In DNA form, the CDR3 reads TGCGCCAGCAGCTTGGCCCGGAGCTCCTACAATGAGCAGTTCTTC. Its translation: CASSLARSSYNEQFF.

The chain recombines TRBV2 with TRBJ2-1; D perhaps matches TRBD1 (5 bases). The V end lost 0 bases, the J end lost 4 bases, and 10 bases lay between the germline ends. The CDR3 is 15 amino acids. Germline values: CDR1 SNHLY, CDR2 FYNNEI. The CDR3 here is CASSEARAPYNEQFF. Here the CDR3 DNA reads TGTGCCAGCAGTGAAGCCAGGGCCCCTTACAATGAGCAGTTCTTC.

The CDR3 region is CASSIRGSGGEETQYF. CDR3 coding DNA: TGTGCCAGTAGTATTAGGGGCTCAGGGGGCGAAGAGACCCAGTACTTC. The chain links TRBV19 to TRBJ2-5; 8 positions agree with TRBD1. The germline CDR1 and CDR2 sequences are LNHDA and SQIVND (reference sequence). With 3 bases clipped from V and 3 bases from J, the junction kept 9 bases outside the gene matches. The CDR3 totals 16 residues.

This clone was detected many times. V is TRBV4-1 and J is TRBJ2-3, with D perhaps TRBD2 (5 bases). Germline-derived CDR1 and CDR2 are MGHRA and YSYEKL. CDR3 size: 16 residues. The germline V and J ends were trimmed by 8 bases and 9 bases, with 27 bases remaining between them. CDR3 DNA: TGCGCCAGCGCTCAACGGGCATTTGGGGAGATGTACACGCAGTATTTT. Its protein is CASAQRAFGEMYTQYF.

This chain links TRBV28 with TRBJ1-2, with D possibly matching TRBD1 (6 bases). The CDR3 consists of 13 residues. V lost 10 bases and J 5 bases, leaving 17 bases between the germline ends. In germline, CDR1 is MDHEN, CDR2 SYDVKM. Written as DNA, the CDR3 is TGTGCCATCGACCAGAAACAGGGTTATGGCTACACCTTC. Translating gives CAIDQKQGYGYTF.